This T cell receptor beta chain was captured by sequencing in a study of T cells in tuberculosis. Time point described: new active TB diagnosis, blood taken before or within 7 days of starting treatment. Overall study findings and caveats: Smaller distances to GMM-specific TCRs suggested their expansion in active tuberculosis.

Germline-derived CDR1 and CDR2 are SGHAT and FQDESV (reference sequence). The CDR3 totals 15 residues. V dropped 0 bases and J dropped 0; count of bases not matched to a gene: 1. As for this clone: What it recognizes is unknown.

TCRdb keeps only in-frame clones here, not all; method: immunoSEQ multiplex PCR. Altogether some 34,000 clones are present, about 90% being singletons, with the ten largest covering 5% to 6%. The material was PBMCs, obtained at tuberculosis diagnosis. The source of this sequence is an adult with tuberculosis. This chain connects TRBV11-1 to TRBJ2-5; TRBD2 matches 7 bases. As DNA, the CDR3 is TGTGCCAGCAGCTTAGCTGGACTAGACCAAGAGACCCAGTACTTC. It yields the protein CASSLAGLDQETQYF.